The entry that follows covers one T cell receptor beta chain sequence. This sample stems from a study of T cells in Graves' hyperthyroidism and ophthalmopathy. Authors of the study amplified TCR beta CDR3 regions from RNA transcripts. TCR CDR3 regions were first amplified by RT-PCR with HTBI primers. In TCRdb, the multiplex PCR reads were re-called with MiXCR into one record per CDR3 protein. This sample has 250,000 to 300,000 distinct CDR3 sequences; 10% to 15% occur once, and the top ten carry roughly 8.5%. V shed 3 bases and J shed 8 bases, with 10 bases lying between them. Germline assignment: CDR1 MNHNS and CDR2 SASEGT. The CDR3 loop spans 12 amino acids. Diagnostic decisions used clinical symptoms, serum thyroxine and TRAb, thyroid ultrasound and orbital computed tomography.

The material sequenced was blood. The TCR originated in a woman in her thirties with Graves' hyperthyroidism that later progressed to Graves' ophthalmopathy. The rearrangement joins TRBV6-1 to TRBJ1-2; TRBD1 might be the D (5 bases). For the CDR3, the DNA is TGTGCCAGCAGTGATACAGGAAGGGGCTACACCTTC. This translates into CASSDTGRGYTF.